This T cell receptor (beta chain) emerged from a study of blood T cell repertoires in COVID-19. Across the whole study: Sample material is recorded as cDNA or gDNA derived from T cells, B-cell-depleted T cells, or PBMCs.

In its sample, this clone was seen once. Assay: immunoSEQ multiplex PCR; the TCRdb copy retains only in-frame clones and omits some. The sample consists of about 99,000 clones, roughly 90% of them appearing once. The CDR3 runs 15 residues. CDR1 and CDR2 from the germline V gene are GTSNPN and SVGIG (reference sequence). V was trimmed by 4 bases and J by 5 bases, leaving 20 bases between them. The specimen sequenced was peripheral blood. The receptor was isolated from a human donor in a cohort sampled during active COVID-19. This sequence joins TRBV30 and TRBJ1-1; no definite D call. DNA of the CDR3: TGTGCCTGGAAAGATCCTCGCGGGGTAAAGACTGAAGCTTTCTTT. Translated: CAWKDPRGVKTEAFF. The whole variable domain, filled in from reference TRBV30 and TRBJ1-1, reads SQTIHQWPATLVQPVGSPLSLECTVEGTSNPNLYWYRQAAGRGLQLLFYSVGIGQISSEVPQNLSASRPQDRQFILSSKKLLLSDSGFYLCAWKDPRGVKTEAFFGQGTRLTVV.